These T cell receptor beta chains were read from a single sample in a study of T cell responses to AZD1222 COVID-19 vaccine. Measured with immunoSEQ multiplex PCR; TCRdb has only the in-frame clones, and not every one. Here the sample spans around 120,000 clones, 85% to 95% being singletons. Sequences were derived from peripheral blood, sampled on day 0 of AZD1222 vaccination. The receptor source for this set is an adult in good health. Both conserved end residues are part of each CDR3. Fields, in order: D gene, CDR3 length, clone size, J gene, V gene, CDR3 DNA, CDR3 protein. The D gene is left open where the match is weak. Part of the rows lack a size; the others show once, few, many or a class for expanded clones.

>-|14|once|TRBJ2-2|TRBV10-3
TGTGCCATCAGCGGCGGCATAAACACCGGGGAGCTGTTTTTT
CAISGGINTGELFF
>-|14|-|TRBJ2-7|TRBV3-1/TRBV3-2
TGTGCCAGCAGCCCTCACGGAAGCAGGCACGAGCAGTACTTC
CASSPHGSRHEQYF
>-|18|few|TRBJ1-1|TRBV28
TGTGCCAGCAGTTCTTCTCTGGGCAGGGAGGGTTTTGGGCCTGAAGCTTTCTTT
CASSSSLGREGFGPEAFF
>-|15|-|TRBJ1-4|TRBV10-2
TGCGCCAGCAGCCTTACAGTTGCAACTAATGAAAAACTGTTTTTT
CASSLTVATNEKLFF
>TRBD1|16|-|TRBJ1-4|TRBV2
TGTGCCAGCAGCCCTCCTCGGGGGACAGGCAATGAAAAACTGTTTTTT
CASSPPRGTGNEKLFF
>TRBD1|19|-|TRBJ2-2|TRBV19
TGTGCCAGTAGTATAGATCTGGGGACAGGGAGATCGAACACCGGGGAGCTGTTTTTT
CASSIDLGTGRSNTGELFF
>-|17|-|TRBJ2-2|TRBV18
TGTGCCAGCTCACCACCTGACAACCTAGTAAACACCGGGGAGCTGTTTTTT
CASSPPDNLVNTGELFF
>-|14|large|TRBJ2-1|TRBV9
TGTGCCAGCAGCCAGACTACCTCCTACAATGAGCAGTTCTTC
CASSQTTSYNEQFF
>TRBD2|14|-|TRBJ2-5|TRBV7-9
TGTGCCAGCAGCCCCACACTAGCGGGAGAGACCCAGTACTTC
CASSPTLAGETQYF
>-|16|-|TRBJ1-6|TRBV3-1/TRBV3-2
TGTGCCAGCAGCCCCGTTCGTACAGGAGCGAATTCACCCCTCCACTTT
CASSPVRTGANSPLHF
>TRBD2|16|-|TRBJ2-3|TRBV11-2
TGTGCCAGCAGCTTAGATAGCGGGAGCGGCACAGATACGCAGTATTTT
CASSLDSGSGTDTQYF
>-|13|-|TRBJ2-1|TRBV6-5
TGTGCCAGCACGGGAAGCTCCTACAATGAGCAGTTCTTC
CASTGSSYNEQFF
>-|13|-|TRBJ1-5|TRBV10-2
TGCGCCAGCACGGCCGACCGCAATCAGCCCCAGCATTTT
CASTADRNQPQHF
>-|14|-|TRBJ2-5|TRBV11-2
TGTGCCAGCAGCTTAGAAAGGGGTGGAGAGACCCAGTACTTC
CASSLERGGETQYF
>-|13|-|TRBJ2-7|TRBV7-9
TGTGCCAGCAGCTTACGGGGTATTAACGAGCAGTACTTC
CASSLRGINEQYF
>-|15|-|TRBJ2-1|TRBV9
TGTGCCAGCAGCGGCGGATACGCAAGGAGGAATGAGCAGTTCTTC
CASSGGYARRNEQFF
>TRBD2|14|-|TRBJ2-2|TRBV28
TGTGCCAGCACCCTAGCGGGAGGGACCGGGGAGCTGTTTTTT
CASTLAGGTGELFF
>-|17|-|TRBJ2-7|TRBV5-1
TGCGCCAGCAGCTTGCTAACAGGTGCCAGTTCATCCTACGAGCAGTACTTC
CASSLLTGASSSYEQYF
>-|16|-|TRBJ2-1|TRBV24-1
TGTGCCACCAGTGATTTGCAGGGGATGCATGTTAATGAGCAGTTCTTC
CATSDLQGMHVNEQFF
>-|14|-|TRBJ2-7|TRBV10-3
TGTGCCATCAGTGAGTACGGCGGATCCTACGAGCAGTACTTC
CAISEYGGSYEQYF
>-|15|-|TRBJ2-3|TRBV15
TGTGCCACCAGCACCGGACTAACAAGCACAGATACGCAGTATTTT
CATSTGLTSTDTQYF
>-|15|-|TRBJ2-6|TRBV11-1
TGTGCCAGCAGCTTACGAGGGGTTGGGGCCAACGTCCTGACTTTC
CASSLRGVGANVLTF
>TRBD1|18|-|TRBJ2-1|TRBV27
TGTGCCAGCAGTTTGTCCCCTCCCGGGACAGGGCCCTACAATGAGCAGTTCTTC
CASSLSPPGTGPYNEQFF
>TRBD1|16|-|TRBJ1-1|TRBV19
TGTGCCAGTAGTATAACCCCGATGACAGGGAGCACTGAAGCTTTCTTT
CASSITPMTGSTEAFF
>-|13|-|TRBJ1-5|TRBV27
TGTGCCAGCAGTTTGAGCAGAAATCAGCCCCAGCATTTT
CASSLSRNQPQHF
>-|13|-|TRBJ1-2|TRBV19
TGTGCCAGTAGTGCGGGGATTAGCTATGGCTACACCTTC
CASSAGISYGYTF
>TRBD1|17|-|TRBJ1-2|TRBV5-1
TGCGCCAGCAGCCCCCGGGACAGGGGGCCGTATCGGCATGGCTACACCTTC
CASSPRDRGPYRHGYTF
>TRBD1|15|-|TRBJ2-7|TRBV14
TGTGCCAGCAGCCCCATCGGACAGGGGGACGGCGAGCAGTACTTC
CASSPIGQGDGEQYF
>TRBD1|17|-|TRBJ2-1|TRBV27
TGTGCCAGCAGTTTACGTCTAGGGGGCGATGTCCCCAATGAGCAGTTCTTC
CASSLRLGGDVPNEQFF
>-|12|-|TRBJ2-2|TRBV15
TGTGCCACCAGCAGTTTTACCGGGGAGCTGTTTTTT
CATSSFTGELFF
>-|15|-|TRBJ1-5|TRBV6-1
TGTGCCAGCAGTGAATTACAGGCTCCTAATCAGCCCCAGCATTTT
CASSELQAPNQPQHF
>TRBD1|16|-|TRBJ2-7|TRBV4-1
TGCGCCAGCAGCCAAGATCCTTCCGGGACAGGGGACGAGCAGTACTTC
CASSQDPSGTGDEQYF
>-|16|-|TRBJ2-1|TRBV9
TGTGCCAGCAGCGTAGCGGGCGACGTGGTATACAATGAGCAGTTCTTC
CASSVAGDVVYNEQFF
>-|12|-|TRBJ1-1|TRBV29-1
TGCAGCTACTACGGGGGTTCAGCTGAAGCTTTCTTT
CSYYGGSAEAFF
>-|10|-|TRBJ2-1|TRBV28
TGTGCCAGCAGTGGCAATGAGCAGTTCTTC
CASSGNEQFF
>-|16|-|TRBJ1-4|TRBV12-5
TGTGCTAGTGGTTTGGATTTGGACAGACTTAATGAAAAACTGTTTTTT
CASGLDLDRLNEKLFF
>-|16|-|TRBJ1-6|TRBV13
TGTGCCAGCAGCCTGGATCCAGTCTCCTATAATTCACCCCTCCACTTT
CASSLDPVSYNSPLHF
>-|14|-|TRBJ2-1|TRBV10-3
TGTGCCATCAGTGAAGTGGCGTACTACAATGAGCAGTTCTTC
CAISEVAYYNEQFF
>TRBD1|18|-|TRBJ1-5|TRBV6-1
TGTGCCAGCAGTGAAGGACAGGGAAGGTTAAGGAGCAATCAGCCCCAGCATTTT
CASSEGQGRLRSNQPQHF
>-|15|-|TRBJ1-5|TRBV5-6
TGTGCCAGCAGCATCACCCGGGACACAAATCAGCCCCAGCATTTT
CASSITRDTNQPQHF
>-|14|-|TRBJ2-7|TRBV15
TGTGCCACCCACGCCGGTAAAGTAAGCGACGAGCAGTACTTC
CATHAGKVSDEQYF
>TRBD2|13|-|TRBJ2-7|TRBV3-1/TRBV3-2
TGTGCCAGCAGCCGCGGGACTATGAGCGAGCAGTACTTC
CASSRGTMSEQYF
>-|11|-|TRBJ2-3|TRBV28
TGTGCCAGCAGCCAAGGCAGTACGCAGTATTTT
CASSQGSTQYF
>TRBD1|16|-|TRBJ2-2|TRBV5-4
TGTGCCAGCAGCTCAACAGGGGGCGCGGACACCGGGGAGCTGTTTTTT
CASSSTGGADTGELFF
>TRBD1|17|-|TRBJ2-2|TRBV28
TGTGCCAGCACAGGGACAGGGCGGGTTCCGAACACCGGGGAGCTGTTTTTT
CASTGTGRVPNTGELFF
>-|14|-|TRBJ1-5|TRBV7-2
TGTGCCAGCAGCTTCCTACACCTCTTTCAGCCCCAGCATTTT
CASSFLHLFQPQHF
>-|13|-|TRBJ2-7|TRBV28
TGTGCCAGCAGTTTATCTGGGTTTTACGAGCAGTACTTC
CASSLSGFYEQYF
>-|13|once|TRBJ2-1|TRBV2
TGTGCCAGCACTCCCGGGGCCTTTAATGAGCAGTTCTTC
CASTPGAFNEQFF
>TRBD1|14|-|TRBJ2-4|TRBV5-4
TGTGCCAGCAACGACAAGACAGGGTCGGACATTCAGTACTTC
CASNDKTGSDIQYF